The T cell receptor (beta chain) described here comes from a study of regulatory T cells in long-lasting Graves disease. Study results and caveats: Gene preferences differed: TRBV28, TRBJ1-2, TRBJ2-5 in persistent cases. Persistent patients shared more public clonotypes (about 2,700) than newly diagnosed patients (approximately 1,000).

Germline CDR1 and CDR2: SGHAT and FQNNGV. V dropped 5 bases and J dropped 2 bases, with 25 bases sitting between them. This CDR3 comprises 19 residues. This clonotype was recorded once. Its specificity is unknown. Through Arm-PCR of CDR3 regions and iRepertoire HTBI primers, TCR beta libraries were built. Each CDR3 protein is one row after TCRdb ran MiXCR on the multiplex PCR reads. The sample consists of about 470,000 distinct CDR3 sequences, about 15% of them appearing once. The time point here: newly diagnosed GD, antithyroid drugs for less than 3 months. The TCR library used RNA extracted from PBMCs. In each case, Graves' disease was diagnosed per American Thyroid Association guidelines. This sample also belongs to another study, concerning T cells in Graves' hyperthyroidism and ophthalmopathy.

This TCR came from a woman in her 30s with Graves disease. The V call is TRBV11-2, the J call TRBJ2-1; tentative D call: TRBD2 (5 bases). Sequenced material: peripheral blood mononuclear cells (PBMCs), taken at new diagnosis, from a patient treated with antithyroid drugs. The CDR3 DNA is TGTGCCAGCAGCCACCAACGAGGGTTAGCACCCCCGCCCTACAATGAGCAGTTCTTC. Its protein is CASSHQRGLAPPPYNEQFF.